This T cell receptor (beta chain) was obtained from a study of regulatory T cells in long-lasting Graves disease. Building of the TCR beta libraries involved iRepertoire HTBI primers and Arm-PCR of CDR3 regions. TCRdb reprocessed the multiplex PCR reads with MiXCR, giving one entry per CDR3 protein. The sample has about 430,000 distinct CDR3 sequences; about 15% are singletons. Study-wide points: When disease was persistent, TRBV28, TRBJ1-2 and TRBJ2-5 were the favored segments.

Time point defined: newly diagnosed GD, antithyroid drugs for less than 3 months. Construction of the TCR library relied on RNA isolated from PBMCs. Deletions cut 3 bases from V and 10 bases from J, with 13 bases between. Germline V gives CDR1 MDHEN, CDR2 SYDVKM. This CDR3 region has 14 residues. Of note for this clonotype: Its antigen is unknown.

These data are also associated with another study on T cells in Graves' hyperthyroidism and ophthalmopathy. Per that paper: Initially, a first-round RT-PCR of the TCR CDR3 employed the HTBI primer set.

The source was peripheral blood mononuclear cells (PBMCs), collected at new diagnosis, from a patient treated with antithyroid drugs. This receptor was identified in a woman between 40 and 50 years old with Graves disease. The chain uses TRBV28 and TRBJ1-6; maybe TRBD1 (6 bases). CDR3 sequence reads: CASSFPQGRSPLHF. The CDR3 bases are TGTGCCAGCAGTTTCCCACAGGGAAGGTCACCCCTCCACTTT. Filled out from reference TRBV28 and TRBJ1-6, the complete variable domain reads DVKVTQSSRYLVKRTGEKVFLECVQDMDHENMFWYRQDPGLGLRLIYFSYDVKMKEKGDIPEGYSVSREKKERFSLILESASTNQTSMYLCASSFPQGRSPLHFGNGTRLTVT.